These 16 T cell receptor beta chains were all obtained from the same sample, sequenced in a study of T cells in Graves' hyperthyroidism and ophthalmopathy. It was RNA transcripts that yielded the amplified TCR beta CDR3 regions. First-round RT-PCR of the TCR CDR3 relied on the HTBI primer set. TCRdb re-analysed the multiplex PCR reads in MiXCR, keeping a single row per CDR3 protein. The table includes around 600,000 distinct CDR3 sequences, around 13% detected once. Sequencing used blood. Receptors originate from a woman aged 45 to 65 with Graves' ophthalmopathy.

Many counts were recorded for this clonotype. This chain connects TRBV28 to TRBJ1-5; 7 nucleotides match TRBD1. Germline CDR1 and CDR2: MDHEN and SYDVKM. The ends lost 4 bases at V and 2 bases at J; junction bases unmatched: 8. The CDR3 length is 16 residues. The CDR3 region has the DNA TGTGCCAGCAGTTCGTGGACAGGCTTAGGCAATCAGCCCCAGCATTTT. Translated, it gives CASSSWTGLGNQPQHF.

This clonotype was seen many times. The V and J genes are TRBV2 and TRBJ2-2; 8 nucleotides agree with TRBD1. The V segment lost 5 bases and the J segment 6 bases; nucleotides outside the gene matches: 8. The CDR3 covers 15 residues. Germline lookup yields CDR1 SNHLY and CDR2 FYNNEI. The CDR3 region has the DNA TGTGCCAGCAGTCGGGACAGGCGGCGTGCCGGGGAGCTGTTTTTT. Protein product: CASSRDRRRAGELFF.

This clonotype was seen ten or more times. CDR3: CASSLLQDSPLHF. In DNA, the CDR3 is TGTGCCAGCAGCTTACTCCAGGATTCACCCCTCCACTTT. The chain combines TRBV11-2 with TRBJ1-6, with D hard to call. V lost 2 bases, J lost 8 bases, and 7 bases lay in between. The CDR3 runs to 13 residues. Germline CDR1 and CDR2: SGHAT and FQNNGV. The full variable domain, its missing parts supplied by reference TRBV11-2 and TRBJ1-6, is EAGVAQSPRYKIIEKRQSVAFWCNPISGHATLYWYQQILGQGPKLLIQFQNNGVVDDSQLPKDRFSAERLKGVDSTLKIQPAKLEDSAVYLCASSLLQDSPLHFGNGTRLTVT.

In DNA, the CDR3 is TGTGCCAGCTCACCGAGACAGTATACCTACGAGCAGTACTTC. Protein sequence: CASSPRQYTYEQYF. This rearrangement joins TRBV18 to TRBJ2-7; a weak D match, TRBD1 (5 bases). The germline V gene encodes CDR1 KGHSH and CDR2 LQKENI. Between the trimmed V and J ends, which lost 3 bases and 2 bases, there was a span of 11 bases. There are 14 residues in the CDR3.

This chain joins TRBV28 and TRBJ1-1; 10 positions agree with TRBD1. The junction had 7 bases not matched to a gene; V was cut back by 5 bases and J by 1 base. The germline V gene has CDR1 MDHEN and CDR2 SYDVKM. The CDR3 is made up of 16 amino acids. In nucleotides, the CDR3 is TGTGCCAGCAGTATGGGACAGGGGTTGTGGAACACTGAAGCTTTCTTT. Translated: CASSMGQGLWNTEAFF.

V usage is TRBV7-3 and J usage is TRBJ2-2; TRBD2 matches 12 bases. Germline assignment: CDR1 SGHTA and CDR2 FQGTGA. This CDR3 spans 18 amino acids. The J segment lost 2 bases and the V segment lost 4 bases, leaving 8 bases of the junction unmatched. This chain's CDR3 is CASSSFGLAGSNTGELFF. The CDR3 nucleotides read TGTGCCAGCAGCTCATTCGGACTAGCGGGGTCCAACACCGGGGAGCTGTTTTTT.

The chain employs TRBV19 and TRBJ1-1; maybe TRBD1 (5 bases). Germline V gives CDR1 LNHDA, CDR2 SQIVND (reference sequence). V was cut by 5 bases and J by 5 bases, with 18 bases left in between. CDR3 length equals 15 residues. The CDR3 sequence is CASSLSLGVLTEAFF. Written as DNA, the CDR3 is TGTGCCAGTAGTCTCTCTCTGGGGGTTTTGACTGAAGCTTTCTTT.

This clonotype came up many times. This chain uses TRBV29-1 with TRBJ2-1, with 7 bases fitting TRBD2. Germline values: CDR1 SQVTM, CDR2 ANQGSEA. The V segment lost 4 bases and the J segment 3 bases; nucleotides outside the gene matches: 3. This CDR3 spans 13 amino acids. Here the CDR3 DNA reads TGCAGCGTTGCGGCTAGCGGCTACAATGAGCAGTTCTTC. Protein sequence: CSVAASGYNEQFF.

This clonotype occurred many times. The chain has TRBV27 and TRBJ2-1; perhaps D is TRBD1 or TRBD2 (5 bases each). Trimming cost V 10 bases and J 7 bases, with 11 bases left between them. The germline V gene has CDR1 MNHEY and CDR2 SMNVEV (reference sequence). CDR3 length: 11 residues. In nucleotides, the CDR3 is TGTGCCACCACTTGGGGGAATGAGCAGTTCTTC. This encodes CATTWGNEQFF.

In this sample, this clonotype turned up many times. The gene calls are TRBV27 and TRBJ2-4, with 7 bases fitting TRBD1. V dropped 6 bases and J dropped 2; count of bases not matched to a gene: 13. CDR3 length: 17 residues. Germline V gene sequence: CDR1 MNHEY, CDR2 SMNVEV (reference sequence). CDR3 region: CASRQTGRILTKNIQYF. The CDR3 nucleotides read TGTGCCAGCAGGCAGACAGGGCGGATCCTGACCAAAAACATTCAGTACTTC.

The J gene is TRBJ1-5, the V gene TRBV27; D might be TRBD1 (6 bases). V was shortened by 2 bases and J by 3 bases, with 14 bases between the two germline ends. This CDR3 comprises 16 residues. CDR1 is MNHEY, CDR2 SMNVEV, per germline (reference sequence). The CDR3 is CASSLRGFLNNQPQHF. The CDR3, as DNA: TGTGCCAGCAGTTTAAGGGGGTTCCTGAACAATCAGCCCCAGCATTTT.

This clonotype was counted ten times or more. CDR3 loop: CASRGGGGSGTTEAFF. The CDR3 nucleotides read TGTGCCAGCAGGGGGGGCGGGGGATCGGGGACCACTGAAGCTTTCTTT. The chain recombines TRBV25-1 with TRBJ1-1, with TRBD1 as a possible D gene (6 bases). Trimming took 6 bases from V and 4 from J, leaving 21 bases between them. Germline CDR1 reads MGHDK; CDR2 reads SYGVNS. This CDR3 is built from 16 residues.

This clonotype was detected ten times or more. V and J are TRBV27 and TRBJ2-7; no firm D call. Germline values: CDR1 MNHEY, CDR2 SMNVEV (reference sequence). Trimming stripped 2 bases from V and 5 bases from J, with 13 bases between. The CDR3 consists of 14 residues. This CDR3 reads CASSLAGFYDEQYF. The CDR3 DNA is TGTGCCAGCAGTTTAGCCGGGTTCTACGACGAGCAGTACTTC.

This clonotype was recorded at least ten times. CDR3 amino acids: CASGPREIFGASTDTQYF. The DNA for the CDR3 is TGTGCTAGTGGGCCGCGGGAGATATTCGGTGCTAGCACAGATACGCAGTATTTT. The chain employs TRBV12-5 and TRBJ2-3; 7 bases agree with TRBD2. J gave up 0 bases and V 6 bases, and 15 bases lay outside the gene matches. Looked up from germline, CDR1 is LGHNT and CDR2 is FRNRAP. CDR3 size: 18 residues.

The CDR3 reads CASSLLTSGIYF. The CDR3 DNA reads TGTGCCAGCAGTCTCCTGACTAGCGGGATCTACTTC. The chain employs TRBV7-9 and TRBJ2-5; 11 bases agree with TRBD2. The CDR3 is 12 residues long. V gave up 6 bases and J gave up 14 bases; unmatched junction bases: 8. Per germline, CDR1 SEHNR and CDR2 FQNEAQ (reference sequence). The full variable domain, completed using reference TRBV7-9 and TRBJ2-5, is DTGVSQNPRHKITKRGQNVTFRCDPISEHNRLYWYRQTLGQGPEFLTYFQNEAQLEKSRLLSDRFSAERPKGSFSTLEIQRTEQGDSAMYLCASSLLTSGIYFGPGTRLLVL.

This clonotype was picked up a small number of times. J is TRBJ2-7 and V is TRBV7-8; no clear D gene. Germline V gene data show CDR1 as SGHVS and CDR2 as FQNEAQ. Trimming took off 6 bases at V and 2 bases at J, with 11 bases between the two ends. The CDR3 consists of 13 residues. The CDR3 here is CASSDGSPYEQYF. The CDR3 DNA sequence: TGTGCCAGCAGTGATGGTTCACCCTACGAGCAGTACTTC.